The 5 T cell receptor beta chains reported below all come from one sample, sequenced in a study of blood T cell repertoires in COVID-19. The table came from immunoSEQ multiplex PCR; TCRdb's copy has only in-frame clones and leaves some out. This table holds around 68,000 clones, around nine tenths found once. The sequencing input was peripheral blood. The source is a man aged 45 to 65 with active COVID-19.

This rearrangement joins TRBV24-1 to TRBJ2-3; D might be TRBD2 (6 bases). This CDR3 contains 15 residues. The V end lost 2 bases, the J end lost 0 bases, and 8 bases lay between the germline ends. Germline lookup yields CDR1 KGHDR and CDR2 SFDVKD. The CDR3 loop reads CATSDSGTSTDTQYF. In DNA, the CDR3 is TGTGCCACCAGTGATTCCGGGACTAGCACAGATACGCAGTATTTT.

This chain joins TRBV15 and TRBJ1-4; TRBD1 matches at 11 bases. The CDR3 runs 16 residues. Germline loops: CDR1 LNHNV, CDR2 YYDKDF (reference sequence). Unmatched junction bases numbered 6, after V lost 1 base and J lost 8 bases. DNA for the CDR3: TGTGCCACCAGCAGAGTATCAGGGACAGGGGGGGAAAAACTGTTTTTT. Amino acids: CATSRVSGTGGEKLFF.

V usage is TRBV30 and J usage is TRBJ2-7; 9 bases are a match to TRBD1. Germline-derived CDR1 and CDR2 are GTSNPN and SVGIG (reference sequence). The CDR3 extends over 14 amino acids. The trim removed 4 bases at V and 4 bases at J, leaving 8 bases unmatched. The CDR3 DNA reads as TGTGCCTGGACCATACAGGGGGCGCATTACGAGCAGTACTTC. This encodes CAWTIQGAHYEQYF.

This clone showed up just once. The V gene is TRBV25-1, the J gene TRBJ1-1; possibly TRBD1 for D (5 bases). Germline CDR1 and CDR2: MGHDK and SYGVNS. CDR3 size: 12 residues. The ends were cut back, 6 bases at V and 10 bases at J, with 15 bases in the middle. The CDR3 spells CASSGGLGVAFF. Written as DNA, the CDR3 is TGTGCCAGCAGCGGAGGGCTGGGGGTAGCTTTCTTT. Drawing the rest from reference TRBV25-1 and TRBJ1-1, the complete variable domain is EADIYQTPRYLVIGTGKKITLECSQTMGHDKMYWYQQDPGMELHLIHYSYGVNSTEKGDLSSESTVSRIRTEHFPLTLESARPSHTSQYLCASSGGLGVAFFGQGTRLTVV.

This chain connects TRBV7-2 to TRBJ2-1; 10 positions agree with TRBD2. The CDR3 is made up of 17 amino acids. V shed 0 bases and J 7 bases; nucleotides not matched to a gene: 9. In germline, CDR1 is SGHTA, CDR2 FQGNSA. The DNA for the CDR3 is TGTGCCAGCAGCTTAGCGATATGGACTAGCGGTGGGAATGAGCAGTTCTTC. Residues: CASSLAIWTSGGNEQFF. The full variable domain, rest sourced from reference TRBV7-2 and TRBJ2-1, is GAGVSQSPSNKVTEKGKDVELRCDPISGHTALYWYRQSLGQGLEFLIYFQGNSAPDKSGLPSDRFSAERTGGSVSTLTIQRTQQEDSAVYLCASSLAIWTSGGNEQFFGPGTRLTVL.